The 22 T cell receptor beta chains presented below share a single source sample, sequenced in a study of spatial heterogeneity in lung cancer. This sample's time point: sample taken at primary tumor resection. TCRdb re-called the 5' RACE reads through MiXCR, storing one row per CDR3 protein. The table includes around 45,000 distinct CDR3 sequences, around 15% detected once. The source material was PBMCs, sampled at surgery. The receptors stem from a male donor with early-stage non-small cell lung cancer.

The chain joins TRBV5-8 to TRBJ2-3; D gene uncertain. Trimming stripped 5 bases from V and 0 bases from J, with 13 bases between. This CDR3 has 15 residues. CDR1 SGHTS and CDR2 YDEGEE come from the germline V gene. DNA of the CDR3: TGTGCCAGCAGTAAGAGACTGGCTAGCACAGATACGCAGTATTTT. Protein sequence: CASSKRLASTDTQYF.

The CDR3 DNA is TGTGCCAGCAGCACACGGGACGCTGACAATGAGCAGTTCTTC. It codes for CASSTRDADNEQFF. The rearrangement links TRBV7-8 to TRBJ2-1; either TRBD1 or TRBD2 may supply D (5 bases each). The V gene lost 5 bases and the J gene lost 5 bases, with 13 bases spanning the gap. Germline CDR1 and CDR2: SGHVS and FQNEAQ. The CDR3 runs 14 residues. The entire variable domain, with the rest obtained from reference TRBV7-8 and TRBJ2-1, is as follows: GAGVSQSPRYKVAKRGQDVALRCDPISGHVSLFWYQQALGQGPEFLTYFQNEAQLDKSGLPSDRFFAERPEGSVSTLKIQRTQQEDSAVYLCASSTRDADNEQFFGPGTRLTVL.

The chain uses TRBV13 and TRBJ1-5; a weak D match, TRBD1 (5 bases). The V and J ends lost 3 bases and 0 bases respectively, with 6 bases between them. From germline, CDR1 is PRHDT and CDR2 FYEKMQ (reference sequence). The CDR3 spans 14 residues. As DNA, the CDR3 is TGTGCCAGCAGCTTCAGGGATAGCAATCAGCCCCAGCATTTT. The encoded protein is CASSFRDSNQPQHF.

In its sample, this clonotype was seen a few times. The rearrangement uses TRBV10-3 and TRBJ1-1; 8 bases fit TRBD1. This CDR3 contains 15 residues. V trimming: 4 bases; J trimming: 1 base; junction bases outside the gene matches: 5. Germline CDR1 and CDR2: ENHRY and SYGVKD. The CDR3 reads CAISGTGLQNTEAFF. In DNA form, the CDR3 reads TGTGCCATCAGTGGGACAGGGCTCCAGAACACTGAAGCTTTCTTT.

This clonotype was recorded a few times. The J gene is TRBJ2-3, the V gene TRBV6-5, with TRBD2 matching 9 bases. Germline CDR1 reads MNHEY; CDR2 reads SVGAGI. Losses at the gene ends were 2 bases for V and 0 bases for J; bases not matched to a gene: 3. The CDR3 has 16 residues. The CDR3 reads CASSYLAGTSTDTQYF. CDR3 sequence (DNA): TGTGCCAGCAGTTACCTAGCGGGGACTAGCACAGATACGCAGTATTTT.

The sample holds a few counts of this clonotype. This chain links TRBV9 with TRBJ2-5; D might be TRBD2 (6 bases). The V and J ends lost 2 bases and 4 bases respectively, with 18 bases between them. The germline V gene has CDR1 SGDLS and CDR2 YYNGEE. The CDR3 extends over 16 amino acids. The CDR3 loop reads CASSVASGNGGETQYF. DNA for the CDR3: TGTGCCAGCAGCGTGGCGTCTGGGAACGGGGGAGAGACCCAGTACTTC.

This clonotype has ten or more counts. The chain joins TRBV7-9 to TRBJ2-1, with 7 bases fitting TRBD2. Trimming at V came to 5 bases and at J to 8 bases, leaving 12 bases not matched to a gene. Per germline, CDR1 SEHNR and CDR2 FQNEAQ (reference sequence). The CDR3 extends over 15 amino acids. The CDR3 spells CASSHLPGTTHEQFF. The CDR3 nucleotides read TGTGCCAGCAGCCACCTTCCTGGGACTACCCATGAGCAGTTCTTC.

This clonotype was observed many times. This sequence joins TRBV20-1 and TRBJ1-2; 8 bases are shared with TRBD1. Germline V gene lookup returns CDR1 DFQATT and CDR2 SNEGSKA (reference sequence). CDR3 length equals 13 residues. The V and J ends lost 2 bases and 12 bases, in that order; junction bases with no gene match: 11. This chain's CDR3 is CSARSGQGDANTF. CDR3 nucleotides: TGCAGTGCTAGATCCGGACAGGGAGATGCCAACACCTTC.

This clonotype occurred many times. This sequence joins TRBV9 and TRBJ2-5; 8 bases match TRBD1. This CDR3 has 14 residues. Germline CDR1 SGDLS, CDR2 YYNGEE. With 3 bases clipped from V and 2 bases from J, the junction kept 3 bases outside the gene matches. The CDR3 DNA reads as TGTGCCAGCAGCGAGCACAGGGGGCAAGAGACCCAGTACTTC. It specifies CASSEHRGQETQYF.

This clonotype was seen more than once but under ten times. The chain joins TRBV7-2 to TRBJ2-3; 11 bases map to TRBD2. Germline loops: CDR1 SGHTA, CDR2 FQGNSA. Trimming cost V 2 bases and J 5 bases; bases outside gene matches: 3. This CDR3 spans 15 amino acids. CDR3 DNA sequence: TGTGCCAGCAGCTTATTGGGGACTAGCGGAGATACGCAGTATTTT. Residues: CASSLLGTSGDTQYF.

This clonotype was counted only a few times. The gene calls are TRBV6-2 or TRBV6-3 and TRBJ1-6; D is uncertain. CDR1 is MNHEY, CDR2 SVGEGT, per germline. Trimming took off 4 bases at V and 4 bases at J, with 8 bases between the two ends. The CDR3 covers 14 residues. The CDR3 bases are TGTGCCAGCAGTTTACTGTCATATAATTCACCCCTCCACTTT. Translation: CASSLLSYNSPLHF.

Many counts were recorded for this clonotype. This chain uses TRBV11-1 with TRBJ1-2; D is perhaps TRBD1 (5 bases). CDR1 is SGHAT, CDR2 FQDESV, per germline (reference sequence). V was shortened by 4 bases and J by 6 bases, with 21 bases between the two germline ends. This CDR3 is 16 amino acids long. CDR3 residues: CASSYGRGAYSDGYTF. The CDR3 coding sequence is TGTGCCAGCAGCTACGGACGGGGCGCTTATTCAGATGGCTACACCTTC. The variable domain in full, completed from reference TRBV11-1 and TRBJ1-2, reads EAEVAQSPRYKITEKSQAVAFWCDPISGHATLYWYRQILGQGPELLVQFQDESVVDDSQLPKDRFSAERLKGVDSTLKIQPAELGDSAMYLCASSYGRGAYSDGYTFGSGTRLTVV.

This clonotype was seen a handful of times. The chain carries TRBV3-1 and TRBJ2-2; 8 nucleotides match TRBD2. The CDR3 extends over 15 amino acids. In germline, CDR1 is LGHDT, CDR2 YNNKEL (reference sequence). Trimming removed 4 bases from V and 0 bases from J; junction bases left unmatched: 1. The CDR3 loop is CASSPGGPNTGELFF. The CDR3 DNA reads as TGTGCCAGCAGCCCGGGGGGGCCGAACACCGGGGAGCTGTTTTTT.

The J gene is TRBJ1-5, the V gene TRBV6-1; no definite D call. The CDR3 spans 11 residues. The V end was cut by 9 bases, the J end by 2 bases, with 5 bases between. Per germline, CDR1 MNHNS and CDR2 SASEGT. CDR3 residues: CASDGNQPQHF. As DNA, the CDR3 is TGTGCCAGTGACGGCAATCAGCCCCAGCATTTT.

This clonotype was counted a few times. This chain links TRBV6-6 with TRBJ1-3; D is unresolved. Germline V CDR1 and CDR2: MNHNY, SVGAGI (reference sequence). This CDR3 contains 14 residues. V was shortened by 6 bases and J by 3 bases, with 12 bases between the two germline ends. DNA of the CDR3: TGTGCCAGCAGCCCTATCGCTCTTGGAAACACCATATATTTT. Translated, it gives CASSPIALGNTIYF.

This clonotype appeared many times. This chain links TRBV29-1 with TRBJ1-1, with 7 bases aligning to TRBD1. Germline assignment: CDR1 SQVTM and CDR2 ANQGSEA. The CDR3 length is 12 residues. V lost 3 bases, J lost 10 bases, and 8 bases stayed unmatched. The DNA of the CDR3 is TGCAGCGTTGAGAGCCGACAGGGTGGAGCTTTCTTT. Translation gives CSVESRQGGAFF.

This clonotype was seen at least ten times. This rearrangement joins TRBV4-2 to TRBJ1-1; D is ambiguous. CDR3 length: 14 amino acids. The germline V and J ends were trimmed by 1 base and 3 bases, with 9 bases remaining between them. Germline loops: CDR1 LGHNA, CDR2 YNFKEQ. CDR3: CASSQGGHDTEAFF. Written as DNA, the CDR3 is TGTGCCAGCAGCCAAGGAGGGCACGACACTGAAGCTTTCTTT.

This clonotype was detected ten times or more. The chain joins TRBV3-1 to TRBJ2-1, with 7 nucleotides matching TRBD2. Germline V CDR1 and CDR2: LGHDT, YNNKEL (reference sequence). V dropped 4 bases and J dropped 5; count of bases not matched to a gene: 5. This CDR3 region has 14 residues. The CDR3, as DNA: TGTGCCAGCAGCCGGCTAGCGGAGCACAATGAGCAGTTCTTC. As protein: CASSRLAEHNEQFF.

The chain combines TRBV4-1 with TRBJ1-5; possibly TRBD1 for D (5 bases). There are 13 residues in the CDR3. Germline V gene lookup returns CDR1 MGHRA and CDR2 YSYEKL. V lost 0 bases and J lost 12, with 12 bases in between. Here the CDR3 reads CASSQDLQGSQHF. The DNA for the CDR3 is TGCGCCAGCAGCCAAGATCTTCAGGGCAGCCAGCATTTT.

In its sample, this clonotype was seen a few times. The J gene is TRBJ2-2, the V gene TRBV11-3; 9 nucleotides agree with TRBD1. V lost 5 bases and J lost 3; bases outside the gene matches: 4. Germline CDR1 is SGHNT and CDR2 is YENEEA. This CDR3 has 15 amino acids. CDR3 DNA: TGTGCCAGCAGCCCGCGGACAGGGGACACCGGGGAGCTGTTTTTT. Encoded protein: CASSPRTGDTGELFF.

The V and J genes are TRBV6-5 and TRBJ2-3; 8 nucleotides match TRBD1. Germline-derived CDR1 and CDR2 are MNHEY and SVGAGI. The CDR3 is made up of 14 amino acids. The junction had 5 bases not matched to a gene; V was cut back by 5 bases and J by 4 bases. The CDR3 spells CASSQGQASDTQYF. CDR3 DNA sequence: TGTGCCAGCAGTCAGGGACAGGCTTCAGATACGCAGTATTTT.

The V call is TRBV6-5, the J call TRBJ2-3, with 10 bases that match TRBD2. V lost 7 bases to trimming and J lost 0 bases; unmatched junction nucleotides: 7. Germline V lookup: CDR1 MNHEY, CDR2 SVGAGI. The CDR3 is made up of 16 amino acids. In nucleotides, the CDR3 is TGTGCCAGCACCCCGGGACTAGCGCCTAGCACAGATACGCAGTATTTT. The encoded protein is CASTPGLAPSTDTQYF.